This TCR beta chain was retrieved from a study of shared T cell receptors in the human thymus. With 5 bases clipped from V and 1 base from J, the junction kept 11 bases outside the gene matches. The CDR3 has 18 amino acids. The germline CDR1 and CDR2 sequences are GTSNPN and SVGIG (reference sequence). Profiling relied on immunoSEQ multiplex PCR, and the TCRdb table lists in-frame clones only, not all of them. The data hold about 660,000 clones, with roughly 90% observed a single time. The same data also contributed to another study, on human thymus T cells. That paper notes: Thymic material originated from resections removed in the course of corrective heart surgery. The authors found apparently biased V and J gene usage in thymic and blood repertoires. Related research found strongly overlapping thymic repertoires in unrelated individuals.

The receptor was isolated from a boy under two years old with a congenital heart defect. The rearrangement uses TRBV30 and TRBJ2-1, with TRBD2 matching over 13 bases. Sample: thymocytes. Here the CDR3 reads CAWDGLAGVPSSYNEQFF. CDR3 coding DNA: TGTGCCTGGGATGGACTAGCGGGAGTTCCCTCGTCCTACAATGAGCAGTTCTTC.